The 22 T cell receptor beta chains below were found in one sample sequenced in a study of regulatory T cells in long-lasting Graves disease (dated by TCRdb to the early 2020s). Receptor libraries were prepared by multiplex PCR. Sequencing took place on an Illumina HiSeq 4000. CDR3 regions were amplified by Arm-PCR with iRepertoire HTBI primers to construct TCR beta libraries. TCRdb trimmed public reads at Q25 via fastp, called clones via MiXCR and kept in-frame beta chains. Every distinct CDR3 protein forms one entry, paired with its most common genes and DNA. The sample table holds roughly 450,000 distinct CDR3 sequences, of which around 21% were seen once. Approximately 8% of the sample is taken by the ten largest. This sample's time point label indicates: persistent/refractory GD, antithyroid drugs over 5 years with positive TRAb. For both TCR sequencing and RNA sequencing, RNA was extracted from PBMCs using TRIzol.

Specimen: peripheral blood mononuclear cells (PBMCs), collected when the disease was refractory, from a patient treated with antithyroid drugs. These receptors were obtained from a female donor with Graves disease.

This clonotype has ten or more counts. V is TRBV7-2 and J is TRBJ2-5, with D possibly being TRBD2 (5 bases). Trimming removed 5 bases at V and 5 bases at J, with 12 bases between. CDR1 and CDR2 (germline): SGHTA, FQGNSA. The CDR3 runs 13 residues. For the CDR3, the DNA is TGTGCCAGCAGCAGAGCGGAGGAGGAGACCCAGTACTTC. This sequence encodes CASSRAEEETQYF.

V gene TRBV6-5 combines with J gene TRBJ2-2, with D perhaps matching TRBD2 (5 bases). The germline V gene encodes CDR1 MNHEY and CDR2 SVGAGI. The V gene lost 2 bases and the J gene lost 0 bases, with 10 bases spanning the gap. The CDR3 is 16 amino acids. CDR3 sequence reads: CASSYRGHANTGELFF. CDR3 DNA sequence: TGTGCCAGCAGTTACCGAGGGCACGCGAACACCGGGGAGCTGTTTTTT.

At least ten counts were recorded for this clonotype. J is TRBJ1-1 and V is TRBV6-2 or TRBV6-3; TRBD1 agrees at 7 bases. The CDR3 has 11 amino acids. V lost 10 bases, J lost 7 bases, and 6 bases stayed unmatched. Germline V lookup: CDR1 MNHEY, CDR2 SVGEGT. The CDR3 nucleotides read TGTGCCACCACACAGGGGTTTGAAGCTTTCTTT. It translates to CATTQGFEAFF.

About this clonotype itself: A read error may be the cause here, since a much bigger clone is one base away. The rearrangement joins TRBV28 to TRBJ2-5; 8 positions agree with TRBD2. This CDR3 is 15 amino acids long. Germline trimming cut 8 bases from V and 2 bases from J; bases unmatched to any gene: 10. Germline V gene data show CDR1 as MDHEN and CDR2 as SYDVKM. The CDR3: CASGHPGGVQETQYF. DNA for the CDR3: TGTGCCAGCGGTCACCCGGGGGGGGTTCAAGAGACCCAGTACTTC. The full variable domain, rest sourced from reference TRBV28 and TRBJ2-5, is DVKVTQSSRYLVKRTGEKVFLECVQDMDHENMFWYRQDPGLGLRLIYFSYDVKMKEKGDIPEGYSVSREKKERFSLILESASTNQTSMYLCASGHPGGVQETQYFGPGTRLLVL.

This clonotype was seen a few times. The chain carries TRBV7-2 and TRBJ1-4; D may be TRBD1 (6 bases). Germline values: CDR1 SGHTA, CDR2 FQGNSA. There are 19 residues in the CDR3. Trimming took 2 bases from V and 5 from J, leaving 24 bases between them. CDR3 bases: TGTGCCAGCAGCTTACTAGTGCCGGGACACTTCAATAGGAATGAAAAACTGTTTTTT. This codes for CASSLLVPGHFNRNEKLFF.

This chain connects TRBV6-1 to TRBJ2-3; D uncertain. This CDR3 is 13 amino acids long. V shed 6 bases and J shed 0 bases, with 7 bases lying between them. The germline CDR1 and CDR2 sequences are MNHNS and SASEGT. The CDR3 DNA follows: TGTGCCAGCAGATTACAGAGCACAGATACGCAGTATTTT. Protein: CASRLQSTDTQYF.

This clonotype was counted between two and nine times. The chain is built from TRBV6-5 and TRBJ2-7; D unclear. CDR3 length equals 17 residues. Germline loops: CDR1 MNHEY, CDR2 SVGAGI. V was shortened by 2 bases and J by 3 bases, with 20 bases between the two germline ends. The CDR3 is CASSYQLTSGRLYEQYF. DNA for the CDR3: TGTGCCAGCAGTTACCAGCTTACGTCGGGCAGGCTCTACGAGCAGTACTTC.

The table lists this clonotype with many counts. This sequence joins TRBV3-2 and TRBJ2-5; the DNA was not used to check the table's D call, TRBD1. TRBV3-2 is classified as a pseudogene. The CDR3 loop spans 15 amino acids. CDR3 bases: TGTGCCAGCAGCCAACGGGACAGGGGGCAGGAGACCCAGTACTTC. This codes for CASSQRDRGQETQYF.

This clonotype showed up just once. The V gene is TRBV6-1, the J gene TRBJ2-7; 14 nucleotides match TRBD2. With 6 bases clipped from V and 3 bases from J, the junction kept 10 bases outside the gene matches. Germline lookup yields CDR1 MNHNS and CDR2 SASEGT. CDR3 length: 17 amino acids. The CDR3 here is CASRGTSGSANDYEQYF. Here the CDR3 DNA reads TGTGCCAGCAGAGGGACTAGCGGGAGCGCGAACGACTACGAGCAGTACTTC.

On this clonotype itself: A single base separates this from a much larger clone, so it may be a read error. V gene TRBV29-1 combines with J gene TRBJ2-2; 10 nucleotides agree with TRBD1. CDR1 is SQVTM, CDR2 ANQGSEA, per germline. This CDR3 is 14 amino acids long. Here the CDR3 DNA reads TGCGGCGCTGACAGGGGGCTCGGCACCGGGGAGCTGTTTTTT. Protein: CGADRGLGTGELFF.

This clonotype was detected many times. The genes are TRBV28 and TRBJ1-5; D is unclear. Trimming cost V 7 bases and J 9 bases, with 16 bases left between them. The CDR3 is 13 amino acids. CDR1 and CDR2 from the germline V gene are MDHEN and SYDVKM. CDR3: CASTNGGKGPQHF. DNA for the CDR3: TGTGCCAGCACAAACGGAGGGAAGGGGCCCCAGCATTTT.

This clonotype appeared a few times. The chain uses TRBV24-1 and TRBJ2-2; D is ambiguous. Germline CDR1 reads KGHDR; CDR2 reads SFDVKD. The CDR3 is 16 amino acids. The V gene lost 1 base and the J gene lost 1 base, with 9 bases spanning the gap. The CDR3 sequence: CATSDFPTGNTGELFF. CDR3 bases: TGTGCCACCAGTGATTTCCCGACTGGGAACACCGGGGAGCTGTTTTTT.

This clonotype was seen many times. This sequence joins TRBV28 and TRBJ2-7; perhaps TRBD1 as D (7 bases). This CDR3 region has 15 residues. Germline loops: CDR1 MDHEN, CDR2 SYDVKM. V was trimmed by 7 bases and J by 2 bases, leaving 18 bases between them. The DNA of the CDR3 is TGTGCCAGCAAAACCCAGGGGGGCAACACCTACGAGCAGTACTTC. This codes for CASKTQGGNTYEQYF. Supplemented by reference TRBV28 and TRBJ2-7, the full variable domain reads DVKVTQSSRYLVKRTGEKVFLECVQDMDHENMFWYRQDPGLGLRLIYFSYDVKMKEKGDIPEGYSVSREKKERFSLILESASTNQTSMYLCASKTQGGNTYEQYFGPGTRLTVT.

This clonotype was found many times. The V and J genes are TRBV11-2 and TRBJ1-2, with 7 bases identical to TRBD1. This CDR3 comprises 17 residues. V lost 2 bases to trimming and J lost 4 bases; unmatched junction nucleotides: 13. Germline V gene sequence: CDR1 SGHAT, CDR2 FQNNGV. CDR3 coding DNA: TGTGCCAGCAGCTTATCCGGGACAGAAGGATGGGGCTATGGCTACACCTTC. It specifies CASSLSGTEGWGYGYTF.

This clonotype was counted ten times or more. This sequence joins TRBV7-2 and TRBJ1-5; D remains unclear. CDR1 SGHTA and CDR2 FQGNSA come from the germline V gene. The V and J ends lost 5 bases and 7 bases respectively, with 12 bases between them. The CDR3 has 13 amino acids. The CDR3 is CASSRIVSQPQHF. Here the CDR3 DNA reads TGTGCCAGCAGCCGAATCGTCAGCCAGCCCCAGCATTTT.

This clonotype was counted at least ten times. The J gene is TRBJ1-2, the V gene TRBV2; 9 bases are a match to TRBD1. The germline V gene encodes CDR1 SNHLY and CDR2 FYNNEI. V lost 6 bases to trimming and J lost 0 bases; unmatched junction nucleotides: 2. The CDR3 totals 14 residues. This CDR3 is CASRTGGANYGYTF. The CDR3 nucleotides read TGTGCCAGCAGGACAGGGGGAGCTAACTATGGCTACACCTTC.

The chain carries TRBV30 and TRBJ2-2; 7 nucleotides align to TRBD1. The CDR3 totals 15 residues. From germline, CDR1 is GTSNPN and CDR2 SVGIG (reference sequence). V was clipped by 7 bases and J by 4 bases; unmatched bases: 12. This chain's CDR3 is CASLPGQTVTGELFF. As DNA, the CDR3 is TGTGCCTCCCTACCGGGACAGACGGTCACCGGGGAGCTGTTTTTT.

There are many counts of this clonotype. Its ends do not fully match the called genes, so a read error is possible. V and J are TRBV7-2 and TRBJ1-2, with D possibly being TRBD1 (6 bases). The germline V gene has CDR1 SGHTA and CDR2 FQGNSA. The CDR3 length is 14 residues. The chain's CDR3 is CASSSHLTGNGCTF. In DNA form, the CDR3 reads TGTGCCAGCAGCTCGCACCTCACAGGGAACGGCTGCACCTTC.

This clonotype was observed many times. The V call is TRBV6-1, the J call TRBJ1-1, with 8 bases aligning to TRBD1. J gave up 0 bases and V 6 bases, and 6 bases lay outside the gene matches. The CDR3 runs 15 residues. The germline V gene has CDR1 MNHNS and CDR2 SASEGT. CDR3 loop: CASRDRVTMNTEAFF. In DNA form, the CDR3 reads TGTGCCAGCAGGGACAGGGTCACGATGAACACTGAAGCTTTCTTT.

This clonotype was found a few times. The chain uses TRBV30 and TRBJ2-7, with a tentative D call TRBD1 (5 bases). CDR3 size: 15 residues. Germline V gene data show CDR1 as GTSNPN and CDR2 as SVGIG (reference sequence). V lost 0 bases to trimming and J lost 1 base, with 13 bases between them. For the CDR3, the DNA is TGTGCCTGGAGTGTACTTGTTACAGGTTCCTACGAGCAGTACTTC. Translated: CAWSVLVTGSYEQYF.

This clonotype ranks as large. The V and J genes are TRBV18 and TRBJ2-2; 7 nucleotides agree with TRBD1. Germline-derived CDR1 and CDR2 are KGHSH and LQKENI. The CDR3 runs 16 residues. V was clipped by 0 bases and J by 5 bases; unmatched bases: 6. CDR3 DNA sequence: TGTGCCAGCTCACCACCCGACAGGGTTGGGACCGGGGAGCTGTTTTTT. Protein: CASSPPDRVGTGELFF.

This chain uses TRBV6-2 or TRBV6-3 with TRBJ1-5, with TRBD1 identical over 7 bases. The ends lost 10 bases at V and 0 bases at J; junction bases unmatched: 12. CDR3 length equals 16 residues. Germline V gene data show CDR1 as MNHEY and CDR2 as SVGEGT. Here the CDR3 DNA reads TGTGCCACCAGGGGGGACAAAATTTCTAGCAATCAGCCCCAGCATTTT. This translates into CATRGDKISSNQPQHF.